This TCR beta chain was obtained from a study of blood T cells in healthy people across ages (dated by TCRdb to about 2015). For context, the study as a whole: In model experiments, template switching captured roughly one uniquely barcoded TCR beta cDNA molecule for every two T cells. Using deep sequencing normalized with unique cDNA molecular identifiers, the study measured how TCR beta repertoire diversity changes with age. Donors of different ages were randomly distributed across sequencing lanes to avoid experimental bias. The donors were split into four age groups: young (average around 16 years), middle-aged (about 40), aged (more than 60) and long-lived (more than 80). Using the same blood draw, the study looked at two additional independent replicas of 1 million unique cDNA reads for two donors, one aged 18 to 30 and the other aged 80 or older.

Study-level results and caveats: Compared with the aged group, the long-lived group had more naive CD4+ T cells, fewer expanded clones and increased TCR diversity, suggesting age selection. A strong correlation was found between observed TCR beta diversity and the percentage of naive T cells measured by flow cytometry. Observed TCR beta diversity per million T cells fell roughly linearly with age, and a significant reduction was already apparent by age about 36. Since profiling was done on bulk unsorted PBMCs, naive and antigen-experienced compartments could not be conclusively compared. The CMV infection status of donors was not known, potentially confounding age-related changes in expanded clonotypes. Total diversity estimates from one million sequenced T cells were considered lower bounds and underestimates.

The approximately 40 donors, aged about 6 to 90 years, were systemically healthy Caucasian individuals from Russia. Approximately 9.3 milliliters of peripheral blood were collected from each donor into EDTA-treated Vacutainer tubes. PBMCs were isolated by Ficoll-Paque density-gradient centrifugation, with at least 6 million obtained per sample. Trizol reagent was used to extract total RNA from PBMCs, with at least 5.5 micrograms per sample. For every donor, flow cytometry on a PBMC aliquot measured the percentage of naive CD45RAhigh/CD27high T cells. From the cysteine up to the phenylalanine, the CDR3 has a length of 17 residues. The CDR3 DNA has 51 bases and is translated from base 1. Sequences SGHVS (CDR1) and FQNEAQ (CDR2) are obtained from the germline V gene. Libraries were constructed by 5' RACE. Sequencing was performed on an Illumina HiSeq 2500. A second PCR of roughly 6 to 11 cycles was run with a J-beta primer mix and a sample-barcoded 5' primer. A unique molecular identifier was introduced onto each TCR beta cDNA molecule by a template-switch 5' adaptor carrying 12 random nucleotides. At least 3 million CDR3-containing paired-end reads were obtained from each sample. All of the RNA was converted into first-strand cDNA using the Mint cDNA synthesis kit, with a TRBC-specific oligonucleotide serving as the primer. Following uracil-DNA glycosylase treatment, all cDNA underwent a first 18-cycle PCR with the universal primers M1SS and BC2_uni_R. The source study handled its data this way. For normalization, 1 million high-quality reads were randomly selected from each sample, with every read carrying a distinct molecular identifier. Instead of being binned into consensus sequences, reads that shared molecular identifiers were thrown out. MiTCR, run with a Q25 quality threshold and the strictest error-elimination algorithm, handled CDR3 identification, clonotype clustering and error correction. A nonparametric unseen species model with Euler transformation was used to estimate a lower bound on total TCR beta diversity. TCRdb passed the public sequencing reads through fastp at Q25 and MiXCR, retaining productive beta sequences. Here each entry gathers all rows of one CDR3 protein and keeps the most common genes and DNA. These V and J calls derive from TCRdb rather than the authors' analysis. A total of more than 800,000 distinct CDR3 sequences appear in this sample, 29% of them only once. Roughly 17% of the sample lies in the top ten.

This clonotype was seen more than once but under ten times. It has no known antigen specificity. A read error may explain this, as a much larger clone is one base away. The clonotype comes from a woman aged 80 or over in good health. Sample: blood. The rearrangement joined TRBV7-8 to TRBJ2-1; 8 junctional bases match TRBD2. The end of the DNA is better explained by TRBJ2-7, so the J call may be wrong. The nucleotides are TGTGCCAGTACCACGGGGGGGTTCGAAAGGTCCTACAATGAGCAGTACTTC. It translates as CASTTGGFERSYNEQYF.